The text below deals with one TCR beta chain. What antigen it recognizes has not been identified. No quality values exist for individual bases; no much larger clone is one base distant. The entry originates in a study of cytomegalovirus exposure and HLA in healthy donors (dated by TCRdb to about 2017). Background for the entire study: According to a later analysis, the approximately 130 validation repertoires were produced on the same platform as the approximately 610 repertoires of the first cohort. The study was designed to test whether signatures of past pathogen exposure could be identified by cataloging public T cell receptors. Along with the approximately 700-subject first cohort, a separate validation cohort of over a hundred different subjects was used. To predict cytomegalovirus infection status, the study combined high-throughput TCR immunosequencing, statistical association of individual TCRs with disease status, and machine learning.

General findings and caveats noted by the study authors: The classifier was reported to diagnose cytomegalovirus status with high specificity and sensitivity in both the original and validation cohorts. A total of 150 or so TCR beta chains were listed by the study as associated with cytomegalovirus. It was suggested by the authors that the approach could potentially be generalized to other disease states and immunological phenotypes. A later analysis had no HLA typing for the validation cohort, so co-occurrence there was scored across all 130 or so repertoires. Most TCR sequences were observed very rarely across donors, whereas some public TCRs were present in many individuals. In vitro tests confirmed that a few of the cytomegalovirus-associated TCR beta chains recognize cytomegalovirus antigens. Subsequent analysis determined that TCRs grouped into clusters in the first cohort also showed a tendency toward co-occurrence across the 120 validation repertoires, and approximately 93% of cluster scores exceeded 0.

Separate from the approximately 670-subject first cohort, the validation cohort of 95 to 150 subjects was the group to which the donors belonged. Library prep was done by the immunoSEQ multiplex PCR assay. The published analysis was carried out like this. To diagnose cytomegalovirus status from the catalog of TCR beta chain sequences, a statistical classification framework was built. TCRdb limited this immuneACCESS table to in-frame rearrangements with V and J called. A share of clones is missing; checked studies link under half to unresolved V genes, and the rest is unexplained. That table furnishes V, J and clone size, whereas the DNA furnished D and trimming. The sample yields 50,000 or so clones; 90% to 95% were counted once. The ten largest clonotypes hold approximately 2.1% of the sample. Input material: PBMCs. This TCR came from a woman aged 25 to 39 in good health and CMV-seronegative.

The CDR3 loop reads CASIPRGLMNTEAFF. The nucleotide sequence is given as TGTGCCAGCATACCCAGGGGTCTCATGAACACTGAAGCTTTCTTT. This sequence uses TRBV2 and TRBJ1-1; D gene: possibly TRBD1, on 6 matching bases. The cysteine opens and the phenylalanine closes a CDR3 of 15 amino acids. Just the 45-base CDR3 DNA is kept, in frame starting at base 1. The germline V gene provides CDR1 SNHLY and CDR2 FYNNEI. V is shortened by 7 bases, J by 0 bases, and the region joining them spans 15 bases.